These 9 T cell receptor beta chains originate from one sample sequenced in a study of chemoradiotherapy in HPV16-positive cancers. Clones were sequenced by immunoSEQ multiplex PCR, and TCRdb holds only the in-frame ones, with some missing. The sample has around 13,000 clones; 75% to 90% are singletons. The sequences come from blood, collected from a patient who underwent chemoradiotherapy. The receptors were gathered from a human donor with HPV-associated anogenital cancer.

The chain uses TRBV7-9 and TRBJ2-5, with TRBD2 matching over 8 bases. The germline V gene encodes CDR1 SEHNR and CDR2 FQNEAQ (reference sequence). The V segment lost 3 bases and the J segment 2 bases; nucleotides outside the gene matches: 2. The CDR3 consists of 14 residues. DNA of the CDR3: TGTGCCAGCAGCTTTAGCGGGACACAAGAGACCCAGTACTTC. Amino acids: CASSFSGTQETQYF. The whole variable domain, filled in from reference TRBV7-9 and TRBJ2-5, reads DTGVSQNPRHKITKRGQNVTFRCDPISEHNRLYWYRQTLGQGPEFLTYFQNEAQLEKSRLLSDRFSAERPKGSFSTLEIQRTEQGDSAMYLCASSFSGTQETQYFGPGTRLLVL.

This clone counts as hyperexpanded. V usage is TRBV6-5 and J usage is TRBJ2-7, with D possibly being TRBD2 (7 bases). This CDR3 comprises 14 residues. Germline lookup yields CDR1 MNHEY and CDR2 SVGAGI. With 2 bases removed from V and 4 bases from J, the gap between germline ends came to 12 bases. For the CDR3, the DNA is TGTGCCAGCAGTTACGGGGGGGCCGGGTACGAGCAGTACTTC. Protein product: CASSYGGAGYEQYF.

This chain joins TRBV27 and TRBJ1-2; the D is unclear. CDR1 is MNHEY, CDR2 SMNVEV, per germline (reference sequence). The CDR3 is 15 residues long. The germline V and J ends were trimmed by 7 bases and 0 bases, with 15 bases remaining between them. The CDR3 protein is CASIPKGRANYGYTF. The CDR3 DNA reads TGTGCCAGCATACCAAAAGGACGGGCTAACTATGGCTACACCTTC.

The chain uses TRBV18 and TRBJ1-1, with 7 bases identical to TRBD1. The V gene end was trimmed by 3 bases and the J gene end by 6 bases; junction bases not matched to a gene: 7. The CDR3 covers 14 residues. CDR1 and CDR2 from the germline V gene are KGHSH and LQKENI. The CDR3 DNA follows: TGTGCCAGCTCACCCGGACAGGTGGGCTCTGAAGCTTTCTTT. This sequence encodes CASSPGQVGSEAFF.

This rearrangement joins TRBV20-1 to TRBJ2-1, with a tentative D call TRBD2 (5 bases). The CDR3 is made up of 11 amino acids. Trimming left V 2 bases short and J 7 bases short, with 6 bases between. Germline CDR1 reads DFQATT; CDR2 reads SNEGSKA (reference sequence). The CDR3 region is CSARKRNEQFF. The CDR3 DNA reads TGCAGTGCTAGAAAGCGGAATGAGCAGTTCTTC.

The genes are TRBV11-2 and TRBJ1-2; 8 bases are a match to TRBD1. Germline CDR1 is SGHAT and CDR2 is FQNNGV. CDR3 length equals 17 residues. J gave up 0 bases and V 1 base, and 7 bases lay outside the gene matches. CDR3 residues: CASSLVQGARANYGYTF. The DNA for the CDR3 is TGTGCCAGCAGCTTAGTGCAGGGGGCTAGGGCTAACTATGGCTACACCTTC.

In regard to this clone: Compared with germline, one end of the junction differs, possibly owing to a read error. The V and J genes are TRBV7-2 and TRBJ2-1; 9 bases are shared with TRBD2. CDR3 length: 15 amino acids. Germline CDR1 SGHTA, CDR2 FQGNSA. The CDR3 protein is CASSQTSGSSNEQFF. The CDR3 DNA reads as TGTGCCAGCAGCCAGACTAGCGGATCCTCCAATGAGCAGTTCTTC. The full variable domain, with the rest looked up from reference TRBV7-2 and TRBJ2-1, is GAGVSQSPSNKVTEKGKDVELRCDPISGHTALYWYRQSLGQGLEFLIYFQGNSAPDKSGLPSDRFSAERTGGSVSTLTIQRTQQEDSAVYLCASSQTSGSSNEQFFGPGTRLTVL.

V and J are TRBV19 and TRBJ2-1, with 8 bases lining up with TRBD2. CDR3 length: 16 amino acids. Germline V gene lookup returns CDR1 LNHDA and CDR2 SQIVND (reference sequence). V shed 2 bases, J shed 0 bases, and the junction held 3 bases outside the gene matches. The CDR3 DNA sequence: TGTGCCAGTAGTATAACCAGCGGGAGCTCCTACAATGAGCAGTTCTTC. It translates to CASSITSGSSYNEQFF.

The CDR3 reads CASSEKTSGSTYNEQFF. The CDR3 DNA sequence: TGTGCCAGCAGCGAAAAGACTAGCGGGAGCACCTACAATGAGCAGTTCTTC. The chain employs TRBV9 and TRBJ2-1, with 12 bases aligning to TRBD2. J was trimmed by 2 bases and V by 3 bases; bases with no gene match: 6. The V gene's germline CDR1 is SGDLS and CDR2 YYNGEE. The CDR3 is 17 residues long. Together with reference TRBV9 and TRBJ2-1, the CDR3 gives the full variable domain: DSGVTQTPKHLITATGQRVTLRCSPRSGDLSVYWYQQSLDQGLQFLIQYYNGEERAKGNILERFSAQQFPDLHSELNLSSLELGDSALYFCASSEKTSGSTYNEQFFGPGTRLTVL.